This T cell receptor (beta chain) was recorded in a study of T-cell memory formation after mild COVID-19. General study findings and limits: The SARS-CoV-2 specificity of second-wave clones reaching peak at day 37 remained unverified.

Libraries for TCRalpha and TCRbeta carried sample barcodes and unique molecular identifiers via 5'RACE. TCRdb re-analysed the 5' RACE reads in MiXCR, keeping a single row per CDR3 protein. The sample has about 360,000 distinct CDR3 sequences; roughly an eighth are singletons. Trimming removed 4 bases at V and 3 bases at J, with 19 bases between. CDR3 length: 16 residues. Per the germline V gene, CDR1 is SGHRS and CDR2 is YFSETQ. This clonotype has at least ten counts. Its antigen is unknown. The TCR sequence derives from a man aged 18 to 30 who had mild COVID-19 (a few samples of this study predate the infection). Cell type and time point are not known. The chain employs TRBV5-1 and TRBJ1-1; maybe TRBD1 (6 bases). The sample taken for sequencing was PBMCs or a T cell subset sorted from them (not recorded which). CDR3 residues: CASSPGAGAVDTEAFF. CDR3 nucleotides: TGCGCCAGCAGCCCCGGGGCGGGGGCTGTCGACACTGAAGCTTTCTTT.